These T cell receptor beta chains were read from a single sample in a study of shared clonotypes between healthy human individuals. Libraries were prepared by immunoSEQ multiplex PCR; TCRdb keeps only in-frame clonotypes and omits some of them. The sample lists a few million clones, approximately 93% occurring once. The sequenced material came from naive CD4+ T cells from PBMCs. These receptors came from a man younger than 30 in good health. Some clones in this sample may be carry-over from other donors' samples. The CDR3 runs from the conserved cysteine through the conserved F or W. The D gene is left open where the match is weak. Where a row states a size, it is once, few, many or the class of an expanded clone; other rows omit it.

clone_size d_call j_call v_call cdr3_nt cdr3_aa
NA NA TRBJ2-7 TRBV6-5 TGTGCCAGCAGTTACCATCTAGGCTACGAGCAGTACTTC CASSYHLGYEQYF
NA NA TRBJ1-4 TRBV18 TGTGCCAGCTCACCCGGGTCAACTAATGAAAAACTGTTTTTT CASSPGSTNEKLFF
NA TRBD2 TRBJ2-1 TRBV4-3 TGCGCCAGCAGCCAAGGACTAGCGGGAGGCAATGAGCAGTTCTTC CASSQGLAGGNEQFF
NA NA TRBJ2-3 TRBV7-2 TGTGCCAGCAGCTCTCCAAGCACAGATACGCAGTATTTT CASSSPSTDTQYF
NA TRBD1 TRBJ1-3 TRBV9 TGTGCCAGCAGCCCAGGGACAGAAGGAAACACCATATATTTT CASSPGTEGNTIYF
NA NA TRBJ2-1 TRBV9 TGTGCCAGCACCACGTCCCCAGAGTTTCTCGTCAATGAGCAGTTCTTC CASTTSPEFLVNEQFF
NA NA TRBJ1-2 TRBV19 TGTGCCAGTAAAAGGCAGGCACGGTATGGCTACACCTTC CASKRQARYGYTF
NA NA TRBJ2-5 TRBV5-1 TGCGCCAGCAGCCTCCAGGGCTGGGTCCAAGAGACCCAGTACTTC CASSLQGWVQETQYF
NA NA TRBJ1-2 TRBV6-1 TGTGCCAGCAGTGAAAATCAGGGGACACGTCATGGCTACACCTTC CASSENQGTRHGYTF
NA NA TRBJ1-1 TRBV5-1 TGCGCCAGCAGTTTGACTTGGGACACTGAAGCTTTCTTT CASSLTWDTEAFF
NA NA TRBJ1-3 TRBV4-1 TGCGCCAGCAGCCAAGTAATTTCAGGGCGGCTGAGCTCTGGAAACACCATATATTTT CASSQVISGRLSSGNTIYF
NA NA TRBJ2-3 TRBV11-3 TGTGCCAGCAGCGATCTACAGGGAGATACGCAGTATTTT CASSDLQGDTQYF
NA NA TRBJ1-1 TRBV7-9 TGTGCCAGCAGCTTAGTGGCGGGGTCCCGAATCAACACTGAAGCTTTCTTT CASSLVAGSRINTEAFF
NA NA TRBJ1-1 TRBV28 TGTGCCAGCAGTTCCACGGACACTGAAGCTTTCTTT CASSSTDTEAFF
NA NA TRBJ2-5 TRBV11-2 TGTGCCAGCAGGACAGTTAGGAAAGAGACCCAGTACTTC CASRTVRKETQYF
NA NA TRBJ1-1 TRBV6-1 TGTGCCAGCAGTGAAGCGCGGGGGCACACTGAAGCTTTCTTT CASSEARGHTEAFF
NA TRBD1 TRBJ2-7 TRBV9 TGTGCCAGCAGCGCGGAACCGGGACAGGGCTACGAGCAGTACTTC CASSAEPGQGYEQYF
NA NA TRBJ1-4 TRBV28 TGTGCCAGCAGTTTAAGGGGGACGGGGGGTGAAAAACTGTTTTTT CASSLRGTGGEKLFF
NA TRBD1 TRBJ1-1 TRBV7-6 TGTGCCAGCAGCTTACAGGGGGAGTTGGGGAACACTGAAGCTTTCTTT CASSLQGELGNTEAFF
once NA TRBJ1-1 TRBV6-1 TGTGCCAGCAGCATAACAGAGAACACTGAAGCTTTCTTT CASSITENTEAFF
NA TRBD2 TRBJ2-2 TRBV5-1 TGCGCCAGCAGCTGGGGACTAGCGGGATCGGAGCTGTTTTTT CASSWGLAGSELFF
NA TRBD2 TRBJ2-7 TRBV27 TGTGCCAGCACCTACCGTACTAGCGGGCCCTACGAGCAGTACTTC CASTYRTSGPYEQYF
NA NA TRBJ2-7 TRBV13 TGTGCCGACCCCGGGGCTACACCACGGGAGCAGTACTTC CADPGATPREQYF
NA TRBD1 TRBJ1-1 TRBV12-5 TGTGCTAGTGCTCCCTTACAGGGGGATGTAGCTTTCTTT CASAPLQGDVAFF
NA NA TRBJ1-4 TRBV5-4 TGTGCCAGCAGTGTCCCCCCGGGTGAAAAACTGTTTTTT CASSVPPGEKLFF
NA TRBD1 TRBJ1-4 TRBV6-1 TGTGCCAGTCGAACAGGGGGCTCAGGAAAACTGTTTTTT CASRTGGSGKLFF
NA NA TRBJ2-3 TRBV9 TGTGCCAGCAGCGTAATCAGCGCCACAGATACGCAGTATTTT CASSVISATDTQYF
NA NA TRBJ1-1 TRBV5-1 TGCGCCAGCGCCTGGGGGCAGAACACTGAAGCTTTCTTT CASAWGQNTEAFF
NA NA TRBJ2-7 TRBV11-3 TGTGCCAGCAGTCGAGGGGGGGACAGTAACTACGAGCAGTACTTC CASSRGGDSNYEQYF
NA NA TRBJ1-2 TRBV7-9 TGTGCCAGCAGCTTACTTCCTCGTGCCAGGAAAATCTATGGCTACACCTTC CASSLLPRARKIYGYTF
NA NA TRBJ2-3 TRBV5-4 TGTGCCAGCAGCTTTGGGCTAGTGGGAGGCACAGATACGCAGTATTTT CASSFGLVGGTDTQYF
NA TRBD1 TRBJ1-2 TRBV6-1 TGTGCCAGCAGTGTGGGACAGTACTATGGCTACACCTTC CASSVGQYYGYTF
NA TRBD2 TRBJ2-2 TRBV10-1 TGCGCCAGCAGTGACTTTGCGGGAGGCACGAACACCGGGGAGCTGTTTTTT CASSDFAGGTNTGELFF
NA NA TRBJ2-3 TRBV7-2 TGTGCCAGCAGCTTAGTGGGGGATACGCAGTATTTT CASSLVGDTQYF
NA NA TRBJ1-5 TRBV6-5 TGTGCCAGCGGCTTTAGCAATCAGCCCCAGCATTTT CASGFSNQPQHF
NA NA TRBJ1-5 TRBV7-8 TGTGCCAGCAGCATGGGGGTTGGTCAGCCCCAGCATTTT CASSMGVGQPQHF
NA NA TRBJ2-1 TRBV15 TGTGCCACCAGGCCGCAGCTAGATTCCTACAATGAGCAGTTCTTC CATRPQLDSYNEQFF
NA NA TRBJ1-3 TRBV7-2 TGTGCCAGCAGCCCCCCGCCAGGGAGAAACACCATATATTTT CASSPPPGRNTIYF
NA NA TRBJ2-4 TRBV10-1 TGCGCCAGCAGTGAGGGACTACAAAACATTCAGTACTTC CASSEGLQNIQYF
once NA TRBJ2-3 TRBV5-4 TGTGCCAGCAGCTTGCGTGGGGCTAGCGCGGATACGCAGTATTTT CASSLRGASADTQYF
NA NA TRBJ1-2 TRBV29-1 TGCAGCGTTGAAGGGGGGGGCTACACCTTC CSVEGGGYTF
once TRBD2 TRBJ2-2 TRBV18 TGTGCCAGCTCACTTTTACTAGCGGGGCCCACCGGGGAGCTGTTTTTT CASSLLLAGPTGELFF
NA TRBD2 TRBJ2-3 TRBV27 TGTGCCAGCAGTATCAGGACTAGCGGGAGGGCCTTTGCCTCGGATACGCAGTATTTT CASSIRTSGRAFASDTQYF
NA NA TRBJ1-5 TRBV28 TGTGCCAGCAATGAAGGGCAGCCCCAGCATTTT CASNEGQPQHF
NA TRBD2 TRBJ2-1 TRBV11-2 TGTGCCAGCAGCACCCAGGAGACTAGCGGATTCTACAATGAGCAGTTCTTC CASSTQETSGFYNEQFF
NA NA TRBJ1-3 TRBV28 TGTGCCAGCAGTTTTTCTGGAAACACCATATATTTT CASSFSGNTIYF
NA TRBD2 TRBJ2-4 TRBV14 TGTGCCAGCAGCCCCGGGGGGGCGAGCAACATTCAGTACTTC CASSPGGASNIQYF
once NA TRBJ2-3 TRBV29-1 TGCAGCGTTGGAGGCGGGCCTAGCACAGATACGCAGTATTTT CSVGGGPSTDTQYF
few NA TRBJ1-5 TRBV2 TGTGCCAGCAGTGAGGTCGTTGGGCCCCAGCATTTT CASSEVVGPQHF
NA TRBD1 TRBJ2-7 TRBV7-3 TGTGCCAGCAGCTTTGCCCGGGACAGCGGCGAGCAGTACTTC CASSFARDSGEQYF
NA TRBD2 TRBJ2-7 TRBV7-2 TGTGCCAGCAGCTTAAATCAAGCGGGAGAGTCCGAGCAGTACTTC CASSLNQAGESEQYF
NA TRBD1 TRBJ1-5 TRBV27 TGTGCCAGCAGCGAGCACCGGGACAGGGACAATCAGCCCCAGCATTTT CASSEHRDRDNQPQHF
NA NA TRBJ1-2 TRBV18 TGTGCCAGCTCGCAGCAACAGGCTAACTATGGCTACACCTTC CASSQQQANYGYTF
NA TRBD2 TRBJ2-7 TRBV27 TGTGCCAGCAGTTTATCGTCGGGAGGGCTTTCATACGAGCAGTACTTC CASSLSSGGLSYEQYF
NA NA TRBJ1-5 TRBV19 TGTGCCAGTAGGGTCTCTGGGGGACACCATTTAGAGCCCCAGCATTTT CASRVSGGHHLEPQHF
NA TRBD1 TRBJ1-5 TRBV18 TGTGCCAGCTCCCAAGACAGGGGCAATCAGCCCCAGCATTTT CASSQDRGNQPQHF
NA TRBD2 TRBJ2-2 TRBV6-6 TGTGCCAGCAGCCAACTAATAGCGGGAGCCGGGGAGCTGTTTTTT CASSQLIAGAGELFF
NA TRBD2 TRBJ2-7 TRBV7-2 TGTGCCAGCAGCCCCGCCGGGACTAGCGGGAGTTACGAGCAGTACTTC CASSPAGTSGSYEQYF
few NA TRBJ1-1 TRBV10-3 TGTGCCATCAGTATAACAGAGAACACTGAAGCTTTCTTT CAISITENTEAFF
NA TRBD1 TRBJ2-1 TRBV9 TGTGCCAGCAGTCCTACACCTTGGGGACAGCTTAATGAGCAGTTCTTC CASSPTPWGQLNEQFF